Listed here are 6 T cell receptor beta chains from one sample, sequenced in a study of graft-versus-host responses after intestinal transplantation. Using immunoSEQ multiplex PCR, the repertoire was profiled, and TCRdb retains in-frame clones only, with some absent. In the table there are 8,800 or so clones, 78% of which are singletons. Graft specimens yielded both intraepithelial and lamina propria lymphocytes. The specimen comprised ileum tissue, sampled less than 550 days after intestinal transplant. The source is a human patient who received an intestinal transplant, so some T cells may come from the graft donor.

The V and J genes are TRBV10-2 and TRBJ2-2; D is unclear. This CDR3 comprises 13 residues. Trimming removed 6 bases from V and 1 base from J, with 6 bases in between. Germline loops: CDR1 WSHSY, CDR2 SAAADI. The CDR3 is CASREENTGELFF. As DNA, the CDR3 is TGCGCCAGCAGAGAAGAGAACACCGGGGAGCTGTTTTTT.

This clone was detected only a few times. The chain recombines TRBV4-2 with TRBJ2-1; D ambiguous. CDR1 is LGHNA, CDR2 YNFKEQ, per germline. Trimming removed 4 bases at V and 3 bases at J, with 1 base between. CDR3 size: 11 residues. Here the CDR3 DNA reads TGTGCCAGCAGCCTCTACAATGAGCAGTTCTTC. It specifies CASSLYNEQFF.

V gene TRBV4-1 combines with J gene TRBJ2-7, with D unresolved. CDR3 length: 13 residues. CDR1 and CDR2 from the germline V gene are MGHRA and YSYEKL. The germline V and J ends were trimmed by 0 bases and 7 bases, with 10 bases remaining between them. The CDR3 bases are TGCGCCAGCAGCCAAGAGTCCTTGGGGGAGCAGTACTTC. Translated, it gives CASSQESLGEQYF.

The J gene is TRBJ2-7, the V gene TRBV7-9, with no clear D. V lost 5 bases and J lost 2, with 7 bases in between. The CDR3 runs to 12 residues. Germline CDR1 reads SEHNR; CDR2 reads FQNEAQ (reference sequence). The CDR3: CASSLPPYEQYF. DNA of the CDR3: TGTGCCAGCAGCCTGCCGCCCTACGAGCAGTACTTC.

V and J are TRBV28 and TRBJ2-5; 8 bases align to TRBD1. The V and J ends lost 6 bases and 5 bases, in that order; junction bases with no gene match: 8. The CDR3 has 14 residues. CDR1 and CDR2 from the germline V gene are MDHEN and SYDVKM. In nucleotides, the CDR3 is TGTGCCAGCAGGGTAACAGGGGGTGGCGAGACCCAGTACTTC. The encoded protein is CASRVTGGGETQYF.

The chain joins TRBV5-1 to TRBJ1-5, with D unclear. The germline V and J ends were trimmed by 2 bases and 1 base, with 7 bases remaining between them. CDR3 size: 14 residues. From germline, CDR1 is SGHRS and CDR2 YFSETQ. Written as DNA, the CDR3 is TGCGCCAGCAGCTTTGGTGGGAGCAATCAGCCCCAGCATTTT. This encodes CASSFGGSNQPQHF.